The T cell receptor beta chain under discussion was sequenced for a study of cytomegalovirus exposure and HLA in healthy donors. The study, taken as a whole, reports: Earlier analysis yielded a pattern in which most TCR beta V segments were productive about 90% or about 30% of the time. V- and J-gene trimming in TCR beta was tied to a missense DCLRE1C variant by an analysis performed later. Roughly uniform depth of sequencing across donors was assumed in presence/absence analyses.

This clone came up a few times. Its antigen remains unidentified. Although they were nominally healthy when sampled, donors likely had unrecorded immune exposures. V was trimmed by 1 base and J by 8 bases, leaving 20 bases between them. CDR1 is SGHVS, CDR2 FNYEAQ, per germline. This CDR3 has 17 residues. Primers: 60 Vbeta forward and 13 Jbeta reverse. The table came from immunoSEQ multiplex PCR; TCRdb's copy has only in-frame clones and leaves some out. The sample records some 200,000 clones, roughly 83% being singletons. This chain connects TRBV7-6 to TRBJ1-4; D perhaps matches TRBD1 (5 bases). This TCR derives from a male donor in good health and CMV-seropositive. Sequencing was performed on PBMCs. CDR3 region: CASSLEGFGTDREKLFF. In nucleotides, the CDR3 is TGTGCCAGCAGCTTAGAGGGTTTCGGGACTGATCGCGAAAAACTGTTTTTT.